This T cell receptor (beta chain) was recorded in a study of T cells in Graves' hyperthyroidism and ophthalmopathy. Germline V gene lookup returns CDR1 GTSNPN and CDR2 SVGIG (reference sequence). The CDR3 spans 15 residues. V lost 0 bases and J lost 2; bases outside the gene matches: 4. TCR beta CDR3 region amplification was performed from RNA transcripts. Carried out on the TCR CDR3, a first-round RT-PCR used the HTBI primer set. TCRdb fed the multiplex PCR reads into MiXCR, producing one record per CDR3 protein. Among about 640,000 distinct CDR3 sequences listed, around 21% were seen once. This clonotype was recorded at least ten times.

The J gene is TRBJ2-7, the V gene TRBV30; 10 nucleotides align to TRBD1. This clonotype was sampled from a man in his thirties or forties with Graves' ophthalmopathy. Material: blood. The CDR3 sequence: CAWSVRTGGTYEQYF. The CDR3 DNA is TGTGCCTGGAGTGTGAGGACAGGGGGTACCTACGAGCAGTACTTC.